Shown below are 31 T cell receptor beta chains from a single sample sequenced in a study of T-cell memory formation after mild COVID-19. TCRdb reanalysed the 5' RACE reads using MiXCR and keeps one entry per CDR3 protein. The data show 150,000 to 200,000 distinct CDR3 sequences, with approximately 10% seen just once and roughly 3.8% held by the top ten. Sequences were obtained from PBMCs or a T cell subset sorted from them (not recorded which). The receptors stem from a man aged 18-30 years who had mild COVID-19 (a few samples of this study predate the infection). Cell type and time point are not known.

The chain uses TRBV27 and TRBJ2-1; possible D gene TRBD1, 6 bases. The CDR3 extends over 14 amino acids. The germline V and J ends were trimmed by 6 bases and 8 bases, with 17 bases remaining between them. Germline CDR1 and CDR2: MNHEY and SMNVEV (reference sequence). The CDR3 spells CASRVRTGIDEQFF. The DNA for the CDR3 is TGTGCCAGCAGGGTACGAACAGGGATTGATGAGCAGTTCTTC.

This clonotype was seen ten or more times. Here the CDR3 DNA reads TGCAGTGCCGGGACAGGGGGCAACGAGCAGTACTTC. It specifies CSAGTGGNEQYF. The J gene is TRBJ2-7, the V gene TRBV29-1; TRBD1 matches at 12 bases. The CDR3 is 12 residues long. CDR1 is SQVTM and CDR2 is ANQGSEA in the germline V gene.

There are a few counts of this clonotype. V and J are TRBV6-6 and TRBJ2-5, with D perhaps TRBD2 (7 bases). V lost 5 bases, J lost 5 bases, and 21 bases lay in between. The CDR3 runs to 16 residues. Germline V gene sequence: CDR1 MNHNY, CDR2 SVGAGI (reference sequence). The CDR3 loop is CASSPPPGLTGETQYF. DNA of the CDR3: TGTGCCAGCAGTCCCCCCCCGGGACTAACAGGGGAGACCCAGTACTTC.

The chain has TRBV5-1 and TRBJ2-1; weak D call: TRBD2 (5 bases). The germline CDR1 and CDR2 sequences are SGHRS and YFSETQ. The CDR3 is made up of 15 amino acids. Between the trimmed V and J ends, which lost 0 bases and 1 base, there was a span of 8 bases. The DNA for the CDR3 is TGCGCCAGCAGCTTGGTCCGGGAATCCTACAATGAGCAGTTCTTC. The encoded protein is CASSLVRESYNEQFF.

This clonotype was seen a handful of times. The rearrangement joins TRBV9 to TRBJ2-3, with 9 bases aligning to TRBD2. Germline V gene sequence: CDR1 SGDLS, CDR2 YYNGEE. Unmatched junction bases numbered 7, after V lost 0 bases and J lost 5 bases. The CDR3 length is 16 residues. CDR3 nucleotides: TGTGCCAGCAGCGTAGGGGCGGGGGGGCCTATAGATACGCAGTATTTT. This translates into CASSVGAGGPIDTQYF.

This clonotype has more than one count but fewer than ten. The chain has TRBV27 and TRBJ2-3, with D possibly TRBD2 on 7 matching bases. The V gene's germline CDR1 is MNHEY and CDR2 SMNVEV (reference sequence). The CDR3 spans 16 residues. The ends were cut back, 3 bases at V and 5 bases at J, with 18 bases in the middle. The CDR3 here is CASSFGPSGEGDTQYF. In DNA form, the CDR3 reads TGTGCCAGCAGTTTCGGTCCCTCAGGGGAGGGAGATACGCAGTATTTT.

This clonotype was recorded many times. The chain joins TRBV5-1 to TRBJ2-1; weak D call: TRBD2 (6 bases). CDR3 size: 14 residues. With 5 bases removed from V and 6 bases from J, the gap between germline ends came to 15 bases. Per the germline V gene, CDR1 is SGHRS and CDR2 is YFSETQ. CDR3 in amino acids: CASRGTGLSNEQFF. The DNA for the CDR3 is TGCGCCAGCAGGGGGACTGGACTATCCAATGAGCAGTTCTTC.

This clonotype was observed a few times. The chain employs TRBV12-2 and TRBJ1-3. TRBV12-2 is a known pseudogene. This CDR3 contains 10 residues. The CDR3 region has the DNA TGTGCAAGTCGCTCAAACACCATATATTTT. It specifies CASRSNTIYF.

The chain carries TRBV7-2 and TRBJ2-5; D gene uncertain. Germline-derived CDR1 and CDR2 are SGHTA and FQGNSA. The CDR3 spans 12 residues. V shed 3 bases and J shed 5 bases, with 7 bases lying between them. The CDR3 here is CASSFGDETQYF. The CDR3 DNA reads as TGTGCCAGCAGCTTTGGCGACGAGACCCAGTACTTC.

V usage is TRBV29-1 and J usage is TRBJ2-7; TRBD1 matches at 11 bases. The J segment lost 2 bases and the V segment lost 6 bases, leaving 6 bases of the junction unmatched. The CDR3 contains 14 residues. Looked up from germline, CDR1 is SQVTM and CDR2 is ANQGSEA. The CDR3 region is CSVGTGGLTYEQYF. As DNA, the CDR3 is TGCAGCGTCGGGACAGGGGGGTTAACCTACGAGCAGTACTTC.

In its sample, this clonotype was seen many times. The rearrangement joins TRBV7-6 to TRBJ2-1; 9 positions match TRBD1. CDR3 size: 19 residues. V was clipped by 3 bases and J by 8 bases; unmatched bases: 20. Germline lookup yields CDR1 SGHVS and CDR2 FNYEAQ. The CDR3 sequence is CASSLAFRTGTGKRDEQFF. The CDR3 DNA reads as TGTGCCAGCAGCTTGGCGTTTAGGACCGGGACAGGGAAGCGGGATGAGCAGTTCTTC.

This clonotype was found many times. This chain connects TRBV11-2 to TRBJ2-5; unclear D gene. The CDR3 runs to 13 residues. CDR1 SGHAT and CDR2 FQNNGV come from the germline V gene. Trimming left V 1 base short and J 5 bases short, with 8 bases between. CDR3: CASSLAVSETQYF. The DNA for the CDR3 is TGTGCCAGCAGCTTAGCTGTTTCGGAGACCCAGTACTTC.

This clonotype was detected only a few times. The V gene is TRBV7-6, the J gene TRBJ2-6; 8 nucleotides agree with TRBD1. The germline gives CDR1 SGHVS, CDR2 FNYEAQ. V dropped 2 bases and J dropped 2; count of bases not matched to a gene: 5. CDR3 length: 17 residues. In DNA, the CDR3 is TGTGCCAGCAGCTTAAGGACAGGGTTTACTGGGGCCAACGTCCTGACTTTC. It translates to CASSLRTGFTGANVLTF.

This clonotype was seen many times. The chain recombines TRBV29-1 with TRBJ2-7, with D perhaps TRBD1 (6 bases). The CDR3 covers 11 residues. The V end lost 6 bases, the J end lost 6 bases, and 12 bases lay between the germline ends. From germline, CDR1 is SQVTM and CDR2 ANQGSEA. In DNA form, the CDR3 reads TGCAGCGTCTCCAGAGGGGGCGAGCAGTACGTC. Translation: CSVSRGGEQYV.

The chain combines TRBV20-1 with TRBJ2-7, with D perhaps TRBD1 or TRBD2 (5 bases each). The CDR3 consists of 11 residues. V lost 3 bases, J lost 6 bases, and 9 bases lay in between. Germline CDR1 reads DFQATT; CDR2 reads SNEGSKA (reference sequence). The CDR3 nucleotides read TGCAGTGCTAGGAGGGGCGGCGAGCAGTACTTC. Protein sequence: CSARRGGEQYF.

The chain carries TRBV3-1 and TRBJ2-3; 7 bases align to TRBD1. Per the germline V gene, CDR1 is LGHDT and CDR2 is YNNKEL (reference sequence). J was trimmed by 4 bases and V by 1 base; bases with no gene match: 11. This CDR3 contains 17 residues. CDR3 DNA: TGTGCCAGCAGCCAAGTCGAGGGGGCCTTTGGGGCAGATACGCAGTATTTT. Translating gives CASSQVEGAFGADTQYF.

This chain joins TRBV18 and TRBJ1-1; D is perhaps TRBD1 (5 bases). Germline V gene lookup returns CDR1 KGHSH and CDR2 LQKENI. The V gene lost 6 bases and the J gene lost 0 bases, with 8 bases spanning the gap. The CDR3 totals 13 residues. In nucleotides, the CDR3 is TGTGCCAGCTCGACAGACATGAACACTGAAGCTTTCTTT. Protein: CASSTDMNTEAFF.

V usage is TRBV30 and J usage is TRBJ1-1; D ambiguous. The CDR3 has 13 amino acids. The V end was cut by 4 bases, the J end by 1 base, with 10 bases between. Germline CDR1 is GTSNPN and CDR2 is SVGIG (reference sequence). CDR3 coding DNA: TGTGCCTGGAACATGCATCAGAACACTGAAGCTTTCTTT. Encoded protein: CAWNMHQNTEAFF.

At least ten counts were recorded for this clonotype. The chain links TRBV5-1 to TRBJ2-3; the D is unclear. CDR3 length: 18 residues. Germline V lookup: CDR1 SGHRS, CDR2 YFSETQ. Trimming cost V 0 bases and J 0 bases, with 17 bases left between them. DNA for the CDR3: TGCGCCAGCAGCTTGGAGGCCCTTGGGTCTGTTAGCACAGATACGCAGTATTTT. Translating gives CASSLEALGSVSTDTQYF.

The table lists this clonotype with a few counts. V and J are TRBV7-6 and TRBJ1-1; 7 positions agree with TRBD1. V shed 6 bases and J 3 bases; nucleotides not matched to a gene: 4. This CDR3 contains 13 residues. The germline V gene encodes CDR1 SGHVS and CDR2 FNYEAQ. The CDR3 is CASRKTGDTEAFF. For the CDR3, the DNA is TGTGCCAGCAGAAAAACAGGGGACACTGAAGCTTTCTTT.

The gene calls are TRBV5-1 and TRBJ2-5; D might be TRBD2 (5 bases). Trimming removed 2 bases at V and 3 bases at J, with 8 bases between. Germline CDR1 SGHRS, CDR2 YFSETQ. The CDR3 consists of 13 residues. CDR3 region: CASSFWGEETQYF. CDR3 sequence (DNA): TGCGCCAGCAGCTTTTGGGGAGAAGAGACCCAGTACTTC. Full variable domain (rest looked up from reference TRBV5-1 and TRBJ2-5): KAGVTQTPRYLIKTRGQQVTLSCSPISGHRSVSWYQQTPGQGLQFLFEYFSETQRNKGNFPGRFSGRQFSNSRSEMNVSTLELGDSALYLCASSFWGEETQYFGPGTRLLVL.

V usage is TRBV6-5 and J usage is TRBJ1-5; unclear D gene. V was pared by 2 bases and J by 7 bases, with 9 bases between. The CDR3 runs 13 residues. Per the germline V gene, CDR1 is MNHEY and CDR2 is SVGAGI. The CDR3 DNA follows: TGTGCCAGCAGTTACCAGAGGGAACAGCCCCAGCATTTT. It yields the protein CASSYQREQPQHF.

The chain recombines TRBV6-2 or TRBV6-3 with TRBJ1-4; D is undetermined. The V gene lost 7 bases and the J gene lost 7 bases, with 13 bases spanning the gap. The CDR3 runs 13 residues. The germline gives CDR1 MNHEY, CDR2 SVGEGT. The CDR3 nucleotides read TGTGCCAGCACCCAATGGGAGGGTGAAAAACTGTTTTTT. Translation gives CASTQWEGEKLFF.

The V call is TRBV4-2, the J call TRBJ2-5; 8 bases line up with TRBD2. V trimming: 3 bases; J trimming: 3 bases; junction bases outside the gene matches: 9. This CDR3 comprises 16 residues. Germline loops: CDR1 LGHNA, CDR2 YNFKEQ. The CDR3 nucleotides are TGTGCCAGCAGCCAGGATCGAGCGGGGGTCAAAGAGACCCAGTACTTC. As protein: CASSQDRAGVKETQYF.

The rearrangement links TRBV5-1 to TRBJ1-1; unclear D gene. This CDR3 comprises 19 residues. The germline CDR1 and CDR2 sequences are SGHRS and YFSETQ. With 0 bases removed from V and 1 base from J, the gap between germline ends came to 22 bases. The DNA of the CDR3 is TGCGCCAGCAGCTTGGTCCCATTCTTGCCGCGACCGGCGAACACTGAAGCTTTCTTT. It specifies CASSLVPFLPRPANTEAFF.

Only a few counts were recorded for this clonotype. This chain connects TRBV12-3 or TRBV12-4 to TRBJ1-1; unclear D gene. Trimming left V 6 bases short and J 2 bases short, with 7 bases between. The CDR3 runs 12 residues. The CDR3 spells CASRQRNTEAFF. Here the CDR3 DNA reads TGTGCCAGCAGGCAGAGAAACACTGAAGCTTTCTTT.

The chain carries TRBV5-5 and TRBJ2-5, with 8 bases aligning to TRBD2. The V and J ends lost 6 bases and 5 bases, in that order; junction bases with no gene match: 12. The CDR3 contains 15 residues. The germline CDR1 and CDR2 sequences are SGHKS and YYEKEE (reference sequence). CDR3 loop: CASTPGGQGRETQYF. The CDR3, as DNA: TGTGCCAGCACCCCGGGAGGGCAGGGGAGGGAGACCCAGTACTTC.

This clonotype came up many times. The genes are TRBV5-1 and TRBJ2-1; D is perhaps TRBD2 (6 bases). Trimming cost V 1 base and J 6 bases, with 14 bases left between them. The CDR3 runs to 15 residues. Germline V CDR1 and CDR2: SGHRS, YFSETQ. The CDR3 sequence: CASSLYRDSGNEQFF. The CDR3 nucleotides are TGCGCCAGCAGCTTGTATAGGGACTCCGGCAATGAGCAGTTCTTC.

This clonotype was counted ten times or more. This sequence joins TRBV18 and TRBJ2-3; 8 nucleotides align to TRBD2. CDR1 is KGHSH, CDR2 LQKENI, per germline. The V segment lost 6 bases and the J segment 1 base; nucleotides outside the gene matches: 9. The CDR3 runs 16 residues. The CDR3 spells CASSPPNSGGTDTQYF. In nucleotides, the CDR3 is TGTGCCAGCTCCCCTCCCAATAGCGGGGGCACAGATACGCAGTATTTT.

The J gene is TRBJ1-1, the V gene TRBV27; no clear D gene. V was shortened by 3 bases and J by 1 base, with 18 bases between the two germline ends. The CDR3 covers 17 residues. Germline V gives CDR1 MNHEY, CDR2 SMNVEV (reference sequence). CDR3 sequence (DNA): TGTGCCAGCAGTTTCCGCGTCGAAGAAGGGTGGAACACTGAAGCTTTCTTT. As protein: CASSFRVEEGWNTEAFF.

This clonotype was found a few times. V and J are TRBV4-3 and TRBJ2-7; D call uncertain. This CDR3 spans 15 amino acids. The V gene lost 0 bases and the J gene lost 9 bases, with 18 bases spanning the gap. Germline values: CDR1 LGHNA, CDR2 YSLEER. The CDR3 bases are TGCGCCAGCAGCCAAGATCTCGGGCTAGGGCCGGTGCAGTACTTC. It specifies CASSQDLGLGPVQYF.